A selection of T cell receptor beta chains follows, all from one sample in a study of CXCR3-negative and CXCR3-positive naive CD8 T cells. TCRdb re-called the 5' RACE reads and shows each CDR3 protein once, DNA omitted. The sample table includes under 110,000 distinct CDR3 sequences. The sequenced sample was naive CXCR3+ CD8+ T cells from blood. The receptors stem from a human donor in good health. Some clones in this sample may be carry-over from other donors' samples. Both conserved end residues are part of each CDR3.

15,TRBV5-1,TRBJ2-1,CASSFPSGLDNEQFF
13,TRBV28,TRBJ2-5,CASRTQGGETQYF
11,TRBV29-1,TRBJ2-7,CSAGTIYEQYF
13,TRBV7-6,TRBJ2-1,CASSLERADEQFF
16,TRBV27,TRBJ1-4,CASSLSSPAFGEKLFF
11,TRBV6-5,TRBJ1-2,CASRQGSGYTF
17,TRBV30,TRBJ2-1,CAWRSRLAGSSYNEQFF
11,TRBV11-2,TRBJ2-7,CASSTASEQYF
15,TRBV5-6,TRBJ2-1,CASSPRTDTYNEQFF
14,TRBV12-3/TRBV12-4,TRBJ2-5,CASSLIGVEETQYF
13,TRBV5-1,TRBJ2-7,CASSLQESYEQYF
13,TRBV20-1,TRBJ2-1,CSVKQGRGAEQFF
15,TRBV29-1,TRBJ2-3,CSAPSPGHGTDTQYF
16,TRBV7-8,TRBJ2-5,CASSLVADGDQETQYF
17,TRBV5-5,TRBJ2-4,CASSLPLAGLAKNIQYF
12,TRBV6-2/TRBV6-3,TRBJ1-1,CASKQGYTEAFF
14,TRBV29-1,TRBJ1-1,CSQLGGDTGTEAFF
13,TRBV4-1,TRBJ1-6,CASSQPDNSPLHF
12,TRBV30,TRBJ2-7,CAWRDSSYEQYF
13,TRBV12-3/TRBV12-4,TRBJ2-5,CATTGTRKGTQYF
13,TRBV29-1,TRBJ2-1,CSVGPGLDNEQFF
13,TRBV28,TRBJ2-3,CASSGGITDTQYF
14,TRBV7-2,TRBJ2-7,CASSVYRDSYEQYF
17,TRBV20-1,TRBJ2-3,CSARAADRGIFTDTQYF
15,TRBV18,TRBJ2-3,CASSLPGQLADTQYF
16,TRBV12-3/TRBV12-4,TRBJ2-1,CASSPLTSASYNEQFF
14,TRBV6-5,TRBJ2-3,CASSDRMGTDTQYF
11,TRBV29-1,TRBJ1-3,CSVDGGNTIYF
17,TRBV11-3,TRBJ2-2,CASSSEGDRASTGELFF
16,TRBV4-2,TRBJ2-1,CASSPRDSSSRNEQFF
14,TRBV25-1,TRBJ2-5,CASSDRTGQETQYF
15,TRBV7-3,TRBJ2-1,CASSSGQGAYNEQFF
13,TRBV7-2,TRBJ2-2,CASSLVTTGELFF
11,TRBV6-6,TRBJ1-4,CASLSGTHPFF
12,TRBV6-2/TRBV6-3,TRBJ2-5,CASRQRVETQYF
14,TRBV7-8,TRBJ2-7,CASSSSGAIYEQYF
15,TRBV4-3,TRBJ2-3,CASSPSSFGTDTQYF
14,TRBV5-1,TRBJ1-1,CASSLEQLNTEAFF
16,TRBV7-9,TRBJ2-2,CASSLVGRGRAGELFF
15,TRBV10-2,TRBJ2-7,CASSDEDRELDEQYF
12,TRBV7-9,TRBJ2-7,CASSQRTYEQYF
14,TRBV12-3/TRBV12-4,TRBJ2-1,CASSTDSNMGEQFF
17,TRBV7-2,TRBJ2-1,CASSLYRETSSYNEQFF
12,TRBV29-1,TRBJ2-7,CSVLVAAYEQYF
15,TRBV23-1,TRBJ1-5,CASSRGRASNQPQHF
14,TRBV7-3,TRBJ2-1,CASSLVGVGNEQFF
14,TRBV14,TRBJ1-1,CASSHRGENTEAFF
16,TRBV7-9,TRBJ2-1,CASSFPAGISYNEQFF
17,TRBV7-2,TRBJ2-2,CASSSTPGQLNTGELFF
14,TRBV10-3,TRBJ2-5,CAISGREALETQYF
15,TRBV7-9,TRBJ2-3,CASSPSGAVADTQYF
13,TRBV14,TRBJ2-7,CASSQAPLYEQYF
18,TRBV20-1,TRBJ2-7,CSARDLASGGPGGYEQYF
11,TRBV6-5,TRBJ1-2,CASRGVRGYTF
20,TRBV5-1,TRBJ1-2,CASSPGTGALTFPANYGYTF
17,TRBV7-2,TRBJ1-2,CASSYGPLGLANYGYTF
15,TRBV4-3,TRBJ2-1,CASSQDQGQNNEQFF
15,TRBV19,TRBJ2-3,CASRGWSSSTDTQYF
14,TRBV7-2,TRBJ2-5,CASSFTRQSETQYF